This TCR beta chain was sequenced in a study of T cells after yellow fever vaccination. Overall study results and limits: Shared CD4/CD8 clonotypes were a small share, likely from convergent recombination.

This clonotype was detected ten times or more. The antigen is not known. TCRdb reprocessed the 5' RACE reads with MiXCR, giving one entry per CDR3 protein. The data show a few hundred thousand distinct CDR3 sequences, with 6.2% seen just once and approximately 15% held by the top ten. The V end lost 3 bases, the J end lost 5 bases, and 25 bases lay between the germline ends. The CDR3 sequence is 18 residues long. Germline values: CDR1 KGHSH, CDR2 LQKENI. This sequence originates from a man in his thirties or forties who received the YFV17D yellow fever vaccine. Specimen: PBMCs, collected 5 days after the yellow fever booster vaccination. The chain is built from TRBV18 and TRBJ2-5; D uncertain. CDR3 amino acids: CASSPLFQSTEVEETQYF. DNA of the CDR3: TGTGCCAGCTCACCGCTATTTCAGTCCACTGAAGTCGAGGAGACCCAGTACTTC. Together with reference TRBV18 and TRBJ2-5, the CDR3 gives the full variable domain: NAGVMQNPRHLVRRRGQEARLRCSPMKGHSHVYWYRQLPEEGLKFMVYLQKENIIDESGMPKERFSAEFPKEGPSILRIQQVVRGDSAAYFCASSPLFQSTEVEETQYFGPGTRLLVL.